This T cell receptor beta chain is drawn from a study of CD8+ T cells in alopecia areata. Overall study findings and caveats: Clonality in lesional scalp, especially alopecia totalis/universalis, exceeded that of normal scalp.

PBMCs yielded sorted CD4+ and CD8+ T cells. There are 14 residues in the CDR3. CDR1 SEHNR and CDR2 FQNEAQ come from the germline V gene (reference sequence). The ends were cut back, 5 bases at V and 0 bases at J, with 10 bases in the middle. cDNA serving as the sequencing template came from extracted, reverse transcribed RNA. Sequenced by immunoSEQ multiplex PCR; TCRdb stores in-frame clones only, minus some. The table lists roughly 100,000 clones, roughly half of them singletons, with 8.5% to 10% in the top ten. Details on this clone: Its target is unknown.

Sequencing used CD4+ T cells sorted from blood. This clonotype was obtained from a human donor in good health. The chain recombines TRBV7-9 with TRBJ1-2; maybe TRBD1 (6 bases). The CDR3 sequence: CASSPGQTNYGYTF. CDR3 coding DNA: TGTGCCAGCAGCCCCGGACAGACTAACTATGGCTACACCTTC.